This TCR beta chain comes out of a study of cytomegalovirus exposure and HLA in healthy donors. Study observations and caveats: Researchers catalogued 150 or so TCR beta chains as cytomegalovirus-associated. Specificity of a few CMV-associated chains for CMV antigens was verified in vitro.

The germline V gene encodes CDR1 MNHNY and CDR2 SVGAGI (reference sequence). Germline trimming cut 5 bases from V and 5 bases from J; bases unmatched to any gene: 8. This CDR3 region has 15 residues. To note about this clone: As yet, its antigen is unknown.

Libraries were prepared by immunoSEQ multiplex PCR; TCRdb keeps only in-frame clonotypes and omits some of them. This sample has tens of thousands of clones, with around 96% found just once. The TCR was taken from a man younger than 30 in good health and CMV-seropositive. The chain links TRBV6-6 to TRBJ2-5; 10 bases map to TRBD1. The sample comprised PBMCs. The CDR3 sequence: CASSTPGQGDETQYF. In DNA form, the CDR3 reads TGTGCCAGCAGTACACCCGGACAGGGGGACGAGACCCAGTACTTC.